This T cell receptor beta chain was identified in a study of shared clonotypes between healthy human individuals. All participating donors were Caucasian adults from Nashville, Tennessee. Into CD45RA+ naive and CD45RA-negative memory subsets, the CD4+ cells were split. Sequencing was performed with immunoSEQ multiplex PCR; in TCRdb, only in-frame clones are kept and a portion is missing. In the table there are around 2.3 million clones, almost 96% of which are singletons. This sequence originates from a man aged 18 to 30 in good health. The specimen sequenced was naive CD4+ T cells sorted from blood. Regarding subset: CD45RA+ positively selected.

The CDR3 is CASGGTGVSYEQYF. DNA of the CDR3: TGTGCCAGCGGGGGGACAGGGGTCTCCTACGAGCAGTACTTC. This rearrangement joins TRBV6-1 to TRBJ2-7, with 10 positions matching TRBD1. After removal of 8 bases from V and 0 bases from J, the junction contained 4 bases not matched to a gene. Germline V gene sequence: CDR1 MNHNS, CDR2 SASEGT. This CDR3 comprises 14 residues.